This TCR beta chain originates from a study of early T cells in non-severe SARS-CoV-2 infection. The study, taken as a whole, reports: The VDJdb matching leaned toward anti-spike CD8 responses and overlooked private and CD4 specificities.

This CDR3 is built from 13 residues. V was pared by 4 bases and J by 8 bases, with 14 bases between. Unique molecular identifiers were attached to individual cDNA molecules. TCRdb recomputed calls from the 5' RACE reads with MiXCR, one row per CDR3 protein. The data contain some 50,000 distinct CDR3 sequences, about 9.7% of them singletons. This clonotype was counted ten times or more. Its antigen is unidentified. The sequence was collected from an adult who was a healthcare worker with PCR-confirmed SARS-CoV-2 infection or an uninfected control (not recorded which). V and J are TRBV23-1 and TRBJ1-2; TRBD1 is a possible D gene (5 bases). TRBV23-1 falls under the ORF class, with uncertain function. Sequencing was done on a sample of whole blood. CDR3 region: CASSPSGNEGYTF. The CDR3 nucleotides are TGCGCCAGCAGTCCATCAGGGAATGAAGGCTACACCTTC.